Shown below are 15 T cell receptor beta chains from a single sample sequenced in a study of shared clonotypes between healthy human individuals. TCRdb's copy holds only in-frame clones and misses some; the assay was immunoSEQ multiplex PCR. Of hundreds of thousands of clones in the sample, around 77% were seen once. The sample comprised PBMCs. These receptors were collected from a middle-aged woman in good health. Some clones in this sample may be carry-over from other donors' samples.

V gene TRBV30 combines with J gene TRBJ1-2; D is uncertain. V was shortened by 4 bases and J by 4 bases, with 10 bases between the two germline ends. Germline V CDR1 and CDR2: GTSNPN, SVGIG (reference sequence). This CDR3 region has 12 residues. DNA of the CDR3: TGTGCCTGGATAATGGGCGCCTATGGCTACACCTTC. This codes for CAWIMGAYGYTF. The full variable domain, completed using reference TRBV30 and TRBJ1-2, is SQTIHQWPATLVQPVGSPLSLECTVEGTSNPNLYWYRQAAGRGLQLLFYSVGIGQISSEVPQNLSASRPQDRQFILSSKKLLLSDSGFYLCAWIMGAYGYTFGSGTRLTVV.

This clone showed up many times. At the DNA level, this CDR3 is encoded by other sequences in the same sample as well. This chain connects TRBV29-1 to TRBJ2-5; no definite D call. Deletions cut 4 bases from V and 1 base from J, with 10 bases between. Per germline, CDR1 SQVTM and CDR2 ANQGSEA. The CDR3 length is 13 residues. This CDR3 is CSVGYQIQETQYF. DNA for the CDR3: TGCAGCGTTGGTTATCAAATCCAAGAGACCCAGTACTTC.

This chain joins TRBV5-1 and TRBJ1-2; 10 bases are shared with TRBD1. The CDR3 is made up of 17 amino acids. Germline CDR1 SGHRS, CDR2 YFSETQ. V lost 0 bases and J lost 8; bases outside the gene matches: 13. The CDR3 nucleotides read TGCGCCAGCAGCTTGGAAGGGACAGGGGCCTTCCGGGGAGGCTACACCTTC. Encoded protein: CASSLEGTGAFRGGYTF.

The chain joins TRBV2 to TRBJ2-2; 10 nucleotides line up with TRBD2. Unmatched junction bases numbered 10, after V lost 11 bases and J lost 4 bases. The CDR3 contains 15 residues. CDR1 is SNHLY, CDR2 FYNNEI, per germline. CDR3 bases: TGTGCCGCTCAACGACTAGCGGGCCTCACCGGGGAGCTGTTTTTT. This encodes CAAQRLAGLTGELFF.

Worth noting for this clone: The junction does not match germline at one end; this may be a read error. The identical CDR3 is also encoded by other nucleotide sequences in the sample. The chain uses TRBV10-3 and TRBJ2-7, with D possibly TRBD1 on 5 matching bases. This CDR3 region has 14 residues. Germline lookup yields CDR1 ENHRY and CDR2 SYGVKD. The CDR3 sequence is CAISDGRVSYEQYF. As DNA, the CDR3 is TGTGCTATCAGTGACGGCAGGGTCTCCTACGAGCAGTACTTC.

The chain recombines TRBV7-2 with TRBJ1-1; a possible D gene is TRBD1 (5 bases). The CDR3 is 13 residues long. The germline V gene has CDR1 SGHTA and CDR2 FQGNSA. Deletions cut 1 base from V and 11 bases from J, with 14 bases between. Here the CDR3 reads CASSLERRGVAFF. The DNA for the CDR3 is TGTGCCAGCAGCTTAGAGCGTCGGGGGGTGGCTTTCTTT. The whole variable domain, remainder taken from reference TRBV7-2 and TRBJ1-1, is GAGVSQSPSNKVTEKGKDVELRCDPISGHTALYWYRQSLGQGLEFLIYFQGNSAPDKSGLPSDRFSAERTGGSVSTLTIQRTQQEDSAVYLCASSLERRGVAFFGQGTRLTVV.

The chain links TRBV6-1 to TRBJ2-2; 7 bases agree with TRBD1. V dropped 8 bases and J dropped 4; count of bases not matched to a gene: 7. The CDR3 consists of 14 residues. Germline CDR1 reads MNHNS; CDR2 reads SASEGT. CDR3 nucleotide sequence: TGTGCCAGCCACCGGGACAGCTCCACCGGGGAGCTGTTTTTT. Protein sequence: CASHRDSSTGELFF.

This clone was seen a single time. The V gene is TRBV23-1, the J gene TRBJ2-5; 11 nucleotides agree with TRBD1. TRBV23-1 is labeled an ORF, and its function is uncertain. The length of the CDR3 is 19 residues. V was clipped by 0 bases and J by 3 bases; unmatched bases: 12. The CDR3 loop reads CASSQSWTGGAGIEETQYF. CDR3 sequence (DNA): TGCGCCAGCAGTCAATCCTGGACAGGGGGCGCCGGGATCGAAGAGACCCAGTACTTC.

The chain couples TRBV5-1 to TRBJ2-7; tentative D call: TRBD2 (5 bases). Trimming removed 4 bases at V and 1 base at J, with 12 bases between. Germline CDR1 SGHRS, CDR2 YFSETQ. The CDR3 is made up of 14 amino acids. Here the CDR3 reads CASSTDGNSYEQYF. In nucleotides, the CDR3 is TGCGCCAGCAGCACGGACGGGAATTCCTACGAGCAGTACTTC. The whole variable domain, remainder taken from reference TRBV5-1 and TRBJ2-7, is KAGVTQTPRYLIKTRGQQVTLSCSPISGHRSVSWYQQTPGQGLQFLFEYFSETQRNKGNFPGRFSGRQFSNSRSEMNVSTLELGDSALYLCASSTDGNSYEQYFGPGTRLTVT.

Worth noting for this clone: A far more abundant clone sits one base away, making this likely a read error. The CDR3 sequence: CASSRLAGDYEQYF. DNA of the CDR3: TGTGCCAGCAGTCGACTAGCGGGAGACTACGAGCAGTACTTC. The chain employs TRBV28 and TRBJ2-7, with TRBD2 matching 12 bases. The V and J ends lost 5 bases and 3 bases, in that order; junction bases with no gene match: 2. The germline CDR1 and CDR2 sequences are MDHEN and SYDVKM. CDR3 length: 14 residues.

There are a few counts of this clone. The chain uses TRBV5-1 and TRBJ2-5; D not certain. The CDR3 is 11 amino acids. Germline V gives CDR1 SGHRS, CDR2 YFSETQ. Between the trimmed V and J ends, which lost 4 bases and 5 bases, there was a span of 6 bases. The CDR3 reads CASSDKETQYF. In DNA form, the CDR3 reads TGCGCCAGCAGCGACAAGGAGACCCAGTACTTC.

This clone was found a few times. V is TRBV6-6 and J is TRBJ2-7; TRBD2 agrees at 8 bases. The length of the CDR3 is 15 residues. With 0 bases clipped from V and 7 bases from J, the junction kept 8 bases outside the gene matches. CDR1 and CDR2 from the germline V gene are MNHNY and SVGAGI (reference sequence). Here the CDR3 DNA reads TGTGCCAGCAGTTACTCGATGGCGGGGGGCCGGGAGCAGTACTTC. Translation gives CASSYSMAGGREQYF.

The chain has TRBV5-1 and TRBJ2-7, with 7 bases lining up with TRBD1. CDR3 length: 19 amino acids. Germline loops: CDR1 SGHRS, CDR2 YFSETQ. The J segment lost 5 bases and the V segment lost 0 bases, leaving 20 bases of the junction unmatched. The CDR3 sequence: CASSLAANLRQGFGHEQYF. CDR3 sequence (DNA): TGCGCCAGCAGCTTGGCCGCCAACCTTAGACAGGGATTCGGCCACGAGCAGTACTTC.

V and J are TRBV19 and TRBJ2-7; 10 bases are shared with TRBD2. V shed 1 base, J shed 0 bases, and the junction held 21 bases outside the gene matches. The CDR3 has 22 residues. Germline V gene lookup returns CDR1 LNHDA and CDR2 SQIVND (reference sequence). This CDR3 reads CASSIGAPGLASVSWSSYEQYF. For the CDR3, the DNA is TGTGCCAGTAGTATAGGGGCTCCGGGACTAGCGAGTGTCTCTTGGAGCTCCTACGAGCAGTACTTC.

The CDR3 sequence is CASSPTRLSGTGFHEQYF. DNA for the CDR3: TGTGCCAGCTCACCAACCCGGCTGTCAGGGACAGGGTTTCACGAGCAGTACTTC. The V and J genes are TRBV18 and TRBJ2-7, with 9 bases identical to TRBD1. Germline values: CDR1 KGHSH, CDR2 LQKENI. V was pared by 2 bases and J by 5 bases, with 16 bases of the junction left unmatched. The CDR3 has 18 residues.